This record concerns one TCR beta chain sequence. Its antigen is unidentified. This entry is derived from a study of T-cell memory formation after mild COVID-19. Across the study: There were largely donor-specific TCR clusters. Overall study results and limits: Nothing showed for sure that second-wave clones peaking on day 37 were SARS-CoV-2 specific.

The V gene lost 5 bases and the J gene lost 1 base, with 9 bases spanning the gap. This CDR3 comprises 15 residues. Per the germline V gene, CDR1 is LNHDA and CDR2 is SQIVND (reference sequence). TCRdb re-called the 5' RACE reads with MiXCR, one entry per CDR3 protein. The sample lists more than 300,000 distinct CDR3 sequences, 14% occurring once. The clonotype comes from a young man who had mild COVID-19 (a few samples of this study predate the infection). Cell type and time point are not known. The specimen sequenced was PBMCs or a T cell subset sorted from them (not recorded which). The V call is TRBV19, the J call TRBJ1-6; tentatively, D is TRBD1 (5 bases). CDR3 protein: CASSRDQSYNSPLHF. Here the CDR3 DNA reads TGTGCCAGTAGTCGGGACCAATCCTATAATTCACCCCTCCACTTT.